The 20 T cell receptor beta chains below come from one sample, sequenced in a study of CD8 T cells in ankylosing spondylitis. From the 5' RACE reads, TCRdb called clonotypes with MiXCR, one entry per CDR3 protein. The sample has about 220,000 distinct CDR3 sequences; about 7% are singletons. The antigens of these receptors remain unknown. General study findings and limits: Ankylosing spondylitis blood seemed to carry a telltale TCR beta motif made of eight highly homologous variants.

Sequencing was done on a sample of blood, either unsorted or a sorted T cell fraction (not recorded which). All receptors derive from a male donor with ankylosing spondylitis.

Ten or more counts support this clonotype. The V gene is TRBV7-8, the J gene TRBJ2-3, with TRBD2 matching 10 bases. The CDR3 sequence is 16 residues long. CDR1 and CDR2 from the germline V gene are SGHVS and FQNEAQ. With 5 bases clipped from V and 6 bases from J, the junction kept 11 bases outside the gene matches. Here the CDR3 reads CASSPGLASLGDTQYF. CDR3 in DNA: TGTGCCAGCAGCCCGGGACTAGCGTCTTTGGGGGATACGCAGTATTTT.

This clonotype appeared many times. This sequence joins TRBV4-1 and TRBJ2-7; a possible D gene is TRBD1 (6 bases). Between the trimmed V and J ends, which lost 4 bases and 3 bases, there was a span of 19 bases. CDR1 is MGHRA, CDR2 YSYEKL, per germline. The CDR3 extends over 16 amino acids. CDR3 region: CASSLLTGQVNYEQYF. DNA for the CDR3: TGCGCCAGCAGCCTTCTCACGGGACAAGTAAACTACGAGCAGTACTTC.

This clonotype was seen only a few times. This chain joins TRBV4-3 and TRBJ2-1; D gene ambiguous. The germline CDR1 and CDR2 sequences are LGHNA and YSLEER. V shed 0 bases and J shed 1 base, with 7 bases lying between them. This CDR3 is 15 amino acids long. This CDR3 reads CASSQDRLSYNEQFF. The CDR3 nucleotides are TGCGCCAGCAGCCAAGATCGTCTTTCCTACAATGAGCAGTTCTTC.

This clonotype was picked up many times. CDR3 sequence (DNA): TGTGCCAGCAGCGTAGTACGGGAAGTCACCGGGGAGCTGTTTTTT. Translation gives CASSVVREVTGELFF. The chain uses TRBV9 and TRBJ2-2; tentative D call: TRBD2 (5 bases). Germline CDR1 and CDR2: SGDLS and YYNGEE. V dropped 0 bases and J dropped 4 bases, with 10 bases sitting between them. This CDR3 has 15 amino acids.

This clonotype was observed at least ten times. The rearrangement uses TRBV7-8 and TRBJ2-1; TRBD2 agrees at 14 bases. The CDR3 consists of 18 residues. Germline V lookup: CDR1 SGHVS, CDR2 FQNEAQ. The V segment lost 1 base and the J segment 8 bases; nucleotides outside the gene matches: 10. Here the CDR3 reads CASSLVSTSGGALDEQFF. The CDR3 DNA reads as TGTGCCAGCAGCTTAGTTTCGACTAGCGGGGGGGCCCTCGATGAGCAGTTCTTC.

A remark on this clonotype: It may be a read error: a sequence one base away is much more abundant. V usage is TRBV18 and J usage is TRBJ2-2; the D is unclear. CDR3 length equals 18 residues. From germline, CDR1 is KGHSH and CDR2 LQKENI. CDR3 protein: CAISPLMVRTANTGELFF. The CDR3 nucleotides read TGTGCCATCTCACCACTTATGGTTCGGACGGCGAACACCGGGGAGCTGTTTTTT.

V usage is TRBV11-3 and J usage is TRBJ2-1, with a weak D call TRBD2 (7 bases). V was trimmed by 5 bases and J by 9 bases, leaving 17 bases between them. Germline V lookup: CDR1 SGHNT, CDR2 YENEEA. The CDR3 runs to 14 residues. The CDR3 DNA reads TGTGCCAGCAGCCCCAGGGCGGGGGCGACTGAGCAGTTCTTC. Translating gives CASSPRAGATEQFF.

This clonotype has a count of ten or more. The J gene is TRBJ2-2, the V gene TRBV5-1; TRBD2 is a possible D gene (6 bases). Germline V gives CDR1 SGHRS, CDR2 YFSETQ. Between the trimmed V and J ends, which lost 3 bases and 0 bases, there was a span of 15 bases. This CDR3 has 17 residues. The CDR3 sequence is CASSWETSYANTGELFF. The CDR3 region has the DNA TGCGCCAGCAGCTGGGAAACTAGCTACGCGAACACCGGGGAGCTGTTTTTT.

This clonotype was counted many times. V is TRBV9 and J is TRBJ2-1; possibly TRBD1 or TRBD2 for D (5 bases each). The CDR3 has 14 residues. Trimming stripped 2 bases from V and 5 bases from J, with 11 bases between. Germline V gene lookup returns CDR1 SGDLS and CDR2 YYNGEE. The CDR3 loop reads CASSVWDRNNEQFF. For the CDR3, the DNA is TGTGCCAGCAGCGTCTGGGACCGTAACAATGAGCAGTTCTTC.

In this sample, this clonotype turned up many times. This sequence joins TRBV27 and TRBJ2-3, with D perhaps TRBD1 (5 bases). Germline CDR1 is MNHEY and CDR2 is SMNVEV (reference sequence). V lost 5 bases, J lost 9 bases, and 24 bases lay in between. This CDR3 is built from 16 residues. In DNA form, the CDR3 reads TGTGCCAGCAGTGTCAGACAGACCATCGGGTTGGACACGCAGTATTTT. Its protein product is CASSVRQTIGLDTQYF.

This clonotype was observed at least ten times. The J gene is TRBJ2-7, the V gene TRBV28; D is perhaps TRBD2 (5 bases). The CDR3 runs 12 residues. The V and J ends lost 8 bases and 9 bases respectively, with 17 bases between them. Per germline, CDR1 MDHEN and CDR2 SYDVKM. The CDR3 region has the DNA TGTGCCAGCGCTTACCGGGATAAGAGGCAGTACTTC. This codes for CASAYRDKRQYF.

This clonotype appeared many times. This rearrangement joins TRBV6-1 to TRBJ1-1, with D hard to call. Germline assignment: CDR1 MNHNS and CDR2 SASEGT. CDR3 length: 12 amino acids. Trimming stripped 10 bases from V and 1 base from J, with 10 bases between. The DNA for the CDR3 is TGTGCCACCAAAGCGGGGAACACTGAAGCTTTCTTT. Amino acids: CATKAGNTEAFF.

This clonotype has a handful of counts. CDR3 loop: CAIRAGSSSYNEQFF. CDR3 nucleotides: TGTGCCATCCGGGCAGGTTCGAGCTCCTACAATGAGCAGTTCTTC. The genes are TRBV10-3 and TRBJ2-1; D is uncertain. The germline CDR1 and CDR2 sequences are ENHRY and SYGVKD. The CDR3 totals 15 residues. Trimming removed 8 bases at V and 0 bases at J, with 14 bases between.

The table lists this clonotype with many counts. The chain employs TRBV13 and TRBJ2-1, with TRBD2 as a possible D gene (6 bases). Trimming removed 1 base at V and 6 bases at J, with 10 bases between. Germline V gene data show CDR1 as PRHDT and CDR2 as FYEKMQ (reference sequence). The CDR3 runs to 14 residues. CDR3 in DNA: TGTGCCAGCAGCTTAGTGGGGGGACCCAATGAGCAGTTCTTC. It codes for CASSLVGGPNEQFF.

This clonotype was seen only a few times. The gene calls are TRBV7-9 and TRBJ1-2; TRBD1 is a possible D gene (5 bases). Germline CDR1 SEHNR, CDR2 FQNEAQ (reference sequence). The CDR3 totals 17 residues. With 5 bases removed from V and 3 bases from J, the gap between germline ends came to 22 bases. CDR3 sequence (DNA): TGTGCCAGCAGCCCACCCCTATCGGGCAGGGAGGACTATGGCTACACCTTC. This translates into CASSPPLSGREDYGYTF.

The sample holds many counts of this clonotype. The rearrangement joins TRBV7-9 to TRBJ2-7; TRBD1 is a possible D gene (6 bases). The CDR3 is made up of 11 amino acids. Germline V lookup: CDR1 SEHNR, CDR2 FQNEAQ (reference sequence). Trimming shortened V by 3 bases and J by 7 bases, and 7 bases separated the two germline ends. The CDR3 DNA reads TGTGCCAGCAGCTTTGGACAGGAGCAGTACTTC. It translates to CASSFGQEQYF.

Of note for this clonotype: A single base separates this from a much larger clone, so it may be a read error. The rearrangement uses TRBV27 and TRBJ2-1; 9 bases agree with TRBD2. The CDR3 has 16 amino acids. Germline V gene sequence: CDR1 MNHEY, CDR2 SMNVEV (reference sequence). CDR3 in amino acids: CAGSSPWREGYNEQFF. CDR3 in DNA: TGTGCCGGCAGTTCACCCTGGCGGGAGGGGTACAATGAGCAGTTCTTC.

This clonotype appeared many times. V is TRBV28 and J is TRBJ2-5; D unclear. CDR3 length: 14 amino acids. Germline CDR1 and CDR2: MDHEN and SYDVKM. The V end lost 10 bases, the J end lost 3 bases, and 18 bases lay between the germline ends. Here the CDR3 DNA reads TGTGCCACATTACAGCTGAACCCCAAAGAGACCCAGTACTTC. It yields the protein CATLQLNPKETQYF.

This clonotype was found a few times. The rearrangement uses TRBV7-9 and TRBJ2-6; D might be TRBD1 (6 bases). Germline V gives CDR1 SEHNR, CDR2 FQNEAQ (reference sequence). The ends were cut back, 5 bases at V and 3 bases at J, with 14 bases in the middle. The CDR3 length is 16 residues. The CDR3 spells CASSAPGVHGANVLTF. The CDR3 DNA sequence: TGTGCCAGCAGCGCCCCAGGGGTTCATGGGGCCAACGTCCTGACTTTC.

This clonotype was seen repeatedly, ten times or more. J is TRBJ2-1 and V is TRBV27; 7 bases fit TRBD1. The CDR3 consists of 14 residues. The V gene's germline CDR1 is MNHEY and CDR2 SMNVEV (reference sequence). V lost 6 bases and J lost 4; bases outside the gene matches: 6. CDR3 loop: CASRPGTVYNEQFF. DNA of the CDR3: TGTGCCAGCAGACCAGGGACAGTATACAATGAGCAGTTCTTC.